This is a list of T cell receptor beta chains from one sample in a study of blood T cells in healthy people across ages. TCRdb itself ran the 5' RACE reads through MiXCR, one entry per CDR3 protein. The table includes 1 million or so distinct CDR3 sequences, around 25% detected once. This sample was also put to use in a study of T cells of mothers and their children.

Sequencing was performed on blood. These receptors were collected from a girl aged 2 to 9 in good health. The CDR3 runs from the conserved cysteine through the conserved F or W. The D gene is left open where the match is weak. Size values are once, few and many counts, or a class for expanded clones, and some rows have none.

TRBJ2-3 NA TRBV20-1 NA CSVDSRGTDTQYF TGCAGTGTCGATTCGCGGGGCACAGATACGCAGTATTTT
TRBJ2-5 NA TRBV10-3 TRBD2 CAISESLREGETQYF TGTGCCATCAGTGAGTCGTTGCGGGAGGGAGAGACCCAGTACTTC
TRBJ2-7 few TRBV4-2 TRBD2 CASSPESAGGYEQYF TGTGCCAGCAGCCCCGAGAGCGCGGGGGGCTACGAGCAGTACTTC
TRBJ2-1 few TRBV20-1 NA CSSPGTLYNEQFF TGCAGTTCCCCAGGTACCCTTTACAATGAGCAGTTCTTC
TRBJ2-5 NA TRBV20-1 NA CSATMTYQETQYF TGCAGTGCTACGATGACGTACCAAGAGACCCAGTACTTC
TRBJ1-5 NA TRBV28 NA CASRFRGQPQHF TGTGCCAGCAGATTTCGTGGTCAGCCCCAGCATTTT
TRBJ1-1 few TRBV19 NA CASHQQGRAFF TGTGCCAGCCACCAGCAGGGACGAGCTTTCTTT
TRBJ2-7 few TRBV20-1 TRBD2 CSARDLGGTSGRSREQYF TGCAGTGCTAGAGATCTCGGGGGGACTAGCGGGAGGTCCCGCGAGCAGTACTTC
TRBJ2-7 NA TRBV2 NA CASSDGVGSYEQYF TGTGCCAGCAGTGACGGGGTCGGCTCCTACGAGCAGTACTTC
TRBJ2-7 NA TRBV5-1 NA CASSRDYILTYEQYF TGCGCCAGCAGCAGAGACTACATTCTTACCTACGAGCAGTACTTC
TRBJ2-4 NA TRBV10-1 NA CAGRRLPAKSIQYF TGCGCCGGCCGGCGGCTACCGGCCAAAAGCATTCAGTACTTC
TRBJ2-7 many TRBV29-1 TRBD1 CSVTGEVVYEQYF TGCAGCGTCACAGGGGAAGTTGTCTACGAGCAGTACTTC
TRBJ1-1 few TRBV13 NA CASSRENTEAFF TGTGCCAGCAGCAGAGAGAACACTGAAGCTTTCTTT
TRBJ2-7 NA TRBV20-1 NA CSAAGAGHPYEQYF TGCAGTGCCGCCGGAGCGGGACATCCCTACGAGCAGTACTTC
TRBJ2-1 NA TRBV28 NA CASSPRGPYNEQFF TGTGCCAGCAGTCCGCGGGGGCCGTACAATGAGCAGTTCTTC
TRBJ2-5 NA TRBV7-9 TRBD2 CASSSTLAEQETQYF TGTGCCAGCAGCTCAACTCTAGCGGAACAAGAGACCCAGTACTTC
TRBJ1-2 NA TRBV20-1 NA CSARDLAREANQPYGYTF TGCAGTGCTAGAGATCTTGCAAGGGAAGCGAACCAACCCTATGGCTACACCTTC
TRBJ2-1 few TRBV5-6 TRBD2 CASSLAGLAGNEQFF TGTGCCAGCAGCTTGGCAGGGCTAGCGGGAAATGAGCAGTTCTTC
TRBJ1-6 few TRBV6-5 TRBD1 CASSWETGISSPLHF TGTGCCAGCAGCTGGGAGACAGGGATTTCTTCACCCCTCCACTTT
TRBJ1-2 few TRBV6-2/TRBV6-3 TRBD1 CASTEDRGEPLVNYGYTF TGTGCCAGCACCGAGGACAGGGGAGAGCCCTTGGTTAACTATGGCTACACCTTC
TRBJ1-2 few TRBV25-1 NA CASRAGGFYGYTF TGTGCCAGCCGCGCGGGCGGCTTCTATGGCTACACCTTC
TRBJ2-1 NA TRBV29-1 NA CSVGYVTGSNYNEQFF TGCAGCGTTGGCTACGTGACAGGTTCTAACTACAATGAGCAGTTCTTC
TRBJ1-4 few TRBV29-1 TRBD1 CSVWWTGTNEKLFF TGCAGCGTTTGGTGGACAGGGACTAATGAAAAACTGTTTTTT
TRBJ1-4 few TRBV29-1 TRBD1 CSVLDRASEKLFF TGCAGCGTACTGGACAGGGCAAGCGAAAAACTGTTTTTT
TRBJ1-2 NA TRBV12-3/TRBV12-4 TRBD1 CASTFLRDRDYGYTF TGTGCCAGCACTTTCCTCCGGGACAGGGACTATGGCTACACCTTC
TRBJ2-6 many TRBV5-1 NA CASSLTGAGANVLTF TGTGCCAGCAGTTTGACGGGTGCTGGGGCCAACGTCCTGACTTTC
TRBJ2-5 NA TRBV24-1 NA CATSEPDRETQYF TGTGCCACCAGTGAACCAGACAGGGAGACCCAGTACTTC
TRBJ2-5 few TRBV6-1 NA CASSDWGQQETQYF TGTGCCAGCAGTGATTGGGGGCAGCAAGAGACCCAGTACTTC
TRBJ1-1 NA TRBV6-2/TRBV6-3 NA CASSVQGGEAFF TGTGCCAGCAGTGTTCAGGGCGGTGAAGCTTTCTTT
TRBJ2-1 few TRBV7-3 TRBD2 CASSSKLAYGEQFF TGCGCCAGCAGCTCCAAACTAGCGTATGGTGAGCAGTTCTTC
TRBJ2-1 NA TRBV20-1 NA CSARGYRASKRNEQFF TGCAGTGCTAGAGGATACAGGGCCAGTAAACGAAATGAGCAGTTCTTC
TRBJ1-4 NA TRBV19 TRBD1 CASLGTGEKLFF TGTGCCAGTCTCGGGACAGGTGAAAAACTGTTTTTT
TRBJ2-1 NA TRBV12-3/TRBV12-4 TRBD2 CASSPSGRYEQFF TGTGCCAGCAGCCCGAGCGGGAGATACGAGCAGTTCTTC
TRBJ2-5 few TRBV12-3/TRBV12-4 NA CASSMRDTLRTQYF TGTGCCAGCAGTATGAGGGACACCCTCCGAACCCAGTACTTC
TRBJ2-3 NA TRBV7-6 NA CASSLFSADTQYF TGTGCCAGCAGCTTGTTTTCGGCAGATACGCAGTATTTT
TRBJ2-1 NA TRBV6-2/TRBV6-3 NA CASREGRRLNRNEQFF TGTGCCAGCCGAGAGGGCCGCCGCTTGAACCGGAATGAGCAGTTCTTC
TRBJ1-1 NA TRBV28 NA CASGSLNTEAFF TGTGCCAGTGGTTCATTGAACACTGAAGCTTTCTTT
TRBJ1-1 few TRBV7-3 NA CASSVIRDGEAFF TGTGCCAGCAGCGTCATCCGGGACGGTGAAGCTTTCTTT
TRBJ2-7 NA TRBV6-2/TRBV6-3 NA CASSSSSMLGGEQYF TGTGCCAGCAGCTCATCGTCAATGTTGGGGGGCGAGCAGTACTTC